Listed below are T cell receptor beta chains from one sample, sequenced in a study of shared clonotypes between healthy human individuals. Clones were sequenced by immunoSEQ multiplex PCR, and TCRdb holds only the in-frame ones, with some missing. The table includes about 2.3 million clones, around 93% detected once. Sequencing was done on a sample of naive CD4+ T cells from PBMCs. The origin of the receptors is a man between 18 and 35 years old in good health. Some clones in this sample may be carry-over from other donors' samples. The CDR3 runs from the conserved cysteine through the conserved F or W. D genes are given only for firm matches. Size tells how often a clone was seen (once, few, many) or the class of an expanded clone, and some rows leave it out.

D gene: TRBD2
V gene: TRBV2
J gene: TRBJ2-7
clone size: NA
CDR3 protein: CASSEPGPSLAGSSYEQYF
CDR3 DNA: TGTGCCAGCAGTGAACCGGGTCCGTCACTAGCGGGGAGTTCCTACGAGCAGTACTTC

D gene: NA
V gene: TRBV6-1
J gene: TRBJ1-2
clone size: once
CDR3 protein: CASSEAGRGYGYTF
CDR3 DNA: TGTGCCAGCAGTGAAGCCGGTCGGGGCTATGGCTACACCTTC

D gene: NA
V gene: TRBV10-1
J gene: TRBJ1-5
clone size: NA
CDR3 protein: CASSESVGRSNQPQHF
CDR3 DNA: TGCGCCAGCAGTGAGTCTGTAGGGAGAAGCAATCAGCCCCAGCATTTT

D gene: NA
V gene: TRBV6-5
J gene: TRBJ2-1
clone size: NA
CDR3 protein: CASSSMINWGDEQFF
CDR3 DNA: TGTGCCAGCAGTTCCATGATAAATTGGGGGGATGAGCAGTTCTTC

D gene: TRBD2
V gene: TRBV5-6
J gene: TRBJ2-5
clone size: NA
CDR3 protein: CASSFGRAGETQYF
CDR3 DNA: TGTGCCAGCAGCTTCGGGAGGGCGGGGGAGACCCAGTACTTC

D gene: NA
V gene: TRBV5-4
J gene: TRBJ1-3
clone size: NA
CDR3 protein: CATHSSGPGNTIYF
CDR3 DNA: TGTGCCACCCACTCCTCGGGTCCTGGAAACACCATATATTTT

D gene: NA
V gene: TRBV5-1
J gene: TRBJ1-3
clone size: NA
CDR3 protein: CASSSVIGTPGNTIYF
CDR3 DNA: TGCGCCAGCAGCTCAGTGATAGGGACACCTGGAAACACCATATATTTT

D gene: TRBD1
V gene: TRBV5-1
J gene: TRBJ2-7
clone size: NA
CDR3 protein: CASSLEDRGVSTAYEQYF
CDR3 DNA: TGCGCCAGCAGCTTAGAAGACAGGGGGGTTAGTACGGCCTACGAGCAGTACTTC

D gene: NA
V gene: TRBV6-5
J gene: TRBJ2-7
clone size: NA
CDR3 protein: CASSEVEIAYEQYF
CDR3 DNA: TGTGCCAGCAGTGAGGTGGAAATTGCCTACGAGCAGTACTTC

D gene: TRBD2
V gene: TRBV7-3
J gene: TRBJ2-1
clone size: NA
CDR3 protein: CASGILADRSYNEQFF
CDR3 DNA: TGTGCCAGCGGGATTCTAGCGGATCGATCCTACAATGAGCAGTTCTTC

D gene: NA
V gene: TRBV5-1
J gene: TRBJ1-1
clone size: NA
CDR3 protein: CASRLQTVNTEAFF
CDR3 DNA: TGCGCCAGTCGGTTGCAGACGGTGAACACTGAAGCTTTCTTT

D gene: NA
V gene: TRBV5-1
J gene: TRBJ2-5
clone size: NA
CDR3 protein: CASSFIQSVYQETQYF
CDR3 DNA: TGCGCCAGCAGCTTTATACAATCCGTGTACCAAGAGACCCAGTACTTC

D gene: NA
V gene: TRBV6-6
J gene: TRBJ1-3
clone size: NA
CDR3 protein: CASNTPPGNTIYF
CDR3 DNA: TGTGCCAGCAACACACCCCCCGGAAACACCATATATTTT

D gene: TRBD1
V gene: TRBV5-8
J gene: TRBJ1-5
clone size: NA
CDR3 protein: CASSMGQGAGLVQPQHF
CDR3 DNA: TGTGCCAGCAGCATGGGACAGGGGGCCGGTCTCGTGCAGCCCCAGCATTTT

D gene: NA
V gene: TRBV5-1
J gene: TRBJ1-4
clone size: NA
CDR3 protein: CASSLSPGVGEKLFF
CDR3 DNA: TGCGCCAGCAGCTTGTCTCCGGGGGTGGGTGAAAAACTGTTTTTT

D gene: NA
V gene: TRBV5-1
J gene: TRBJ2-7
clone size: NA
CDR3 protein: CASSLSGGSYEQYF
CDR3 DNA: TGCGCCAGCAGCTTGTCCGGAGGCTCCTACGAGCAGTACTTC

D gene: NA
V gene: TRBV2
J gene: TRBJ2-2
clone size: NA
CDR3 protein: CASSGSTYTGELFF
CDR3 DNA: TGTGCCAGCAGTGGGTCGACCTACACCGGGGAGCTGTTTTTT

D gene: NA
V gene: TRBV5-4
J gene: TRBJ1-2
clone size: NA
CDR3 protein: CASSFSASLNYGYTF
CDR3 DNA: TGTGCCAGCAGCTTTTCCGCCAGTCTCAACTATGGCTACACCTTC

D gene: NA
V gene: TRBV4-3
J gene: TRBJ2-1
clone size: NA
CDR3 protein: CASSHGPHPVTYNEQFF
CDR3 DNA: TGCGCCAGCAGCCATGGACCCCATCCTGTCACCTACAATGAGCAGTTCTTC